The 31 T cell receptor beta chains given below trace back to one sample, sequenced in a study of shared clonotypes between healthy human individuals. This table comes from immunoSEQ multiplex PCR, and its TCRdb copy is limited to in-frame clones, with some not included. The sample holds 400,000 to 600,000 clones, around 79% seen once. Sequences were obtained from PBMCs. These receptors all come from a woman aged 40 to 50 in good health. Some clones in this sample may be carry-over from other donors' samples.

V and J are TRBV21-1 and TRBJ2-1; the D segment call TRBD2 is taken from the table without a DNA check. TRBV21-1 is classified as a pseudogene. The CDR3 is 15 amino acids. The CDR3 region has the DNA TGTGCCAGCAGCAAAGCGACGACTAGCGTGTATGAGCAGTTCTTC. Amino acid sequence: CASSKATTSVYEQFF.

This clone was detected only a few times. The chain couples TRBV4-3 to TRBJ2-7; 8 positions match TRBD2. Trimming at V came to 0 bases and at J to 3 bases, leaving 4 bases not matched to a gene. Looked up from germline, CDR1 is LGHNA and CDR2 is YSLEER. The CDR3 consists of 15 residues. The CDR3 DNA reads TGCGCCAGCAGCCAAGATAGCGGGGATTACTACGAGCAGTACTTC. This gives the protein CASSQDSGDYYEQYF.

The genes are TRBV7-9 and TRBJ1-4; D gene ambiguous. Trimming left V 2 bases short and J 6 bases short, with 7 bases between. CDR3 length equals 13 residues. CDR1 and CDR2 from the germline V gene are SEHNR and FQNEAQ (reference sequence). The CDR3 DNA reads TGTGCCAGCAGCTTAAGGACGGATGAAAAACTGTTTTTT. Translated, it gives CASSLRTDEKLFF.

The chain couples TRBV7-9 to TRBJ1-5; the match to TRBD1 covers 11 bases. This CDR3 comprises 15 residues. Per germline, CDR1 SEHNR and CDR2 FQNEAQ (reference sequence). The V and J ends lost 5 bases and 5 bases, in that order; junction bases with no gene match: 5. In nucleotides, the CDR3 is TGTGCCAGCAGCCCCGGGACAGGGGGTTATCAGCCCCAGCATTTT. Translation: CASSPGTGGYQPQHF.

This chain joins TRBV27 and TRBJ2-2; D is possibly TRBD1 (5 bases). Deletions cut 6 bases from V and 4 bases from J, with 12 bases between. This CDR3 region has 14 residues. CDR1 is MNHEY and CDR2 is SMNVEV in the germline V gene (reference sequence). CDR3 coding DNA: TGTGCCAGCAGGATCCAGGGCCCCACCGGGGAGCTGTTTTTT. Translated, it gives CASRIQGPTGELFF.

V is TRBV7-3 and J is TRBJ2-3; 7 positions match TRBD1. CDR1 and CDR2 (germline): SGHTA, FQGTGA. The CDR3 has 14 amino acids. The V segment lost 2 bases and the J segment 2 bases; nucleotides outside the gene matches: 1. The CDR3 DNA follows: TGTGCCAGCAGCTTAGGGACAGCCACAGATACGCAGTATTTT. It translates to CASSLGTATDTQYF.

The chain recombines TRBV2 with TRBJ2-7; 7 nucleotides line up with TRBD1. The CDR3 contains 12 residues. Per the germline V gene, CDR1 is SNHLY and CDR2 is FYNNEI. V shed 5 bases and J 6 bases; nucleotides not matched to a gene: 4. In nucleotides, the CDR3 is TGTGCCAGCAGTATTACAGGGGTCGAGCAGTACTTC. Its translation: CASSITGVEQYF.

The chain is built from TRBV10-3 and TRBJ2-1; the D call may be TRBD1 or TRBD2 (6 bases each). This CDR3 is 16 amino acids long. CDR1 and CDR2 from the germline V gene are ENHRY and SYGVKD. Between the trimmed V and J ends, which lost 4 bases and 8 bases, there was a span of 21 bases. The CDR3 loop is CAISGVSITGADEQFF. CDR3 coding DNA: TGTGCCATCAGTGGCGTTTCGATCACGGGGGCGGATGAGCAGTTCTTC.

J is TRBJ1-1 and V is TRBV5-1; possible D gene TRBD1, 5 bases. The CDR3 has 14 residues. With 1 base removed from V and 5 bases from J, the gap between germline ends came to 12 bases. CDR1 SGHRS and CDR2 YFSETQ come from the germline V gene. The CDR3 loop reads CASSLFGGGTEAFF. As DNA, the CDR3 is TGCGCCAGCAGCTTGTTCGGGGGTGGGACTGAAGCTTTCTTT.

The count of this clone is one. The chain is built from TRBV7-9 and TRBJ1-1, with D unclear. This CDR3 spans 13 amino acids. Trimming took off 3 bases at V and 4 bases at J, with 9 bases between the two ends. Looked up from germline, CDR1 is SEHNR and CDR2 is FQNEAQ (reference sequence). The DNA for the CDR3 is TGTGCCAGCAGCTTGTCCCCGTTCACTGAAGCTTTCTTT. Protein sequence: CASSLSPFTEAFF.

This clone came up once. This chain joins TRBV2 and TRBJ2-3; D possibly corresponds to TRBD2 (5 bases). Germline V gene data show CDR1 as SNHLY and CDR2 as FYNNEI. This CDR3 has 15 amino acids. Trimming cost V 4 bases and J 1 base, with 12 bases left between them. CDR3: CASSVRAVGTDTQYF. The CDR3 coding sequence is TGTGCCAGCAGTGTGCGGGCGGTCGGCACAGATACGCAGTATTTT.

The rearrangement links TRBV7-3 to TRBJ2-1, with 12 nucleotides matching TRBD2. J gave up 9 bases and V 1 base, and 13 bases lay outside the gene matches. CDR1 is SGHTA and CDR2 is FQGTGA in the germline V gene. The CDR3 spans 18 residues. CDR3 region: CASSLIWSSSGRAGEQFF. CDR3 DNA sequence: TGTGCCAGCAGCTTAATCTGGTCGTCTAGCGGGAGGGCCGGTGAGCAGTTCTTC.

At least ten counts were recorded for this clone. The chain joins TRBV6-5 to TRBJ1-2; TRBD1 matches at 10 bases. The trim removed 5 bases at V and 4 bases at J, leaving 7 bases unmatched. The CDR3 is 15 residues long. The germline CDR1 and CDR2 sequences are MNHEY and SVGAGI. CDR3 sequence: CASSNPTGGSYGYTF. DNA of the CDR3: TGTGCCAGCAGTAACCCGACAGGGGGCAGCTATGGCTACACCTTC.

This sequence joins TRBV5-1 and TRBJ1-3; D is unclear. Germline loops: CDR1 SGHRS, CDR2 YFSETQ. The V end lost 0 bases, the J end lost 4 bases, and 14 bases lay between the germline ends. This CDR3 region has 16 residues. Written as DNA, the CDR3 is TGCGCCAGCAGCTTGGCCGGGTTCAGGTACGGAAACACCATATATTTT. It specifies CASSLAGFRYGNTIYF.

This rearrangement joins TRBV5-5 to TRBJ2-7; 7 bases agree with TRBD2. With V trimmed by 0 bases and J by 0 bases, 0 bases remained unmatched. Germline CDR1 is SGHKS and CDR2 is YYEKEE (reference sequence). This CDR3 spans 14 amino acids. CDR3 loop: CASSLGLASYEQYF. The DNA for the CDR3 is TGTGCCAGCAGCTTGGGACTAGCCTCCTACGAGCAGTACTTC. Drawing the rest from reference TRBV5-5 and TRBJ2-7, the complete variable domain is DAGVTQSPTHLIKTRGQQVTLRCSPISGHKSVSWYQQVLGQGPQFIFQYYEKEERGRGNFPDRFSARQFPNYSSELNVNALLLGDSALYLCASSLGLASYEQYFGPGTRLTVT.

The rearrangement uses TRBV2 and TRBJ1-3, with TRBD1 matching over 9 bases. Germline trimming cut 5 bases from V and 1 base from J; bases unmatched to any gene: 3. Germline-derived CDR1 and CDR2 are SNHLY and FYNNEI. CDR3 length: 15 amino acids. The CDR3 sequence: CASSNGQGSGNTIYF. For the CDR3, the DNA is TGTGCCAGCAGTAACGGACAGGGGTCTGGAAACACCATATATTTT.

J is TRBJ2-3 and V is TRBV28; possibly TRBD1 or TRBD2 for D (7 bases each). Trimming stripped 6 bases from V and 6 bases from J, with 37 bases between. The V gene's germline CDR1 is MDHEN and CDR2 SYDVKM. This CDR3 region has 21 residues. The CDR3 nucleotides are TGTGCCAGCAGCTTAGAGGGGGGGATAACCGGGACAGAGTTTTCCACGGATACGCAGTATTTT. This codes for CASSLEGGITGTEFSTDTQYF. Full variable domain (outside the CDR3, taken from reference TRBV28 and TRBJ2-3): DVKVTQSSRYLVKRTGEKVFLECVQDMDHENMFWYRQDPGLGLRLIYFSYDVKMKEKGDIPEGYSVSREKKERFSLILESASTNQTSMYLCASSLEGGITGTEFSTDTQYFGPGTRLTVL.

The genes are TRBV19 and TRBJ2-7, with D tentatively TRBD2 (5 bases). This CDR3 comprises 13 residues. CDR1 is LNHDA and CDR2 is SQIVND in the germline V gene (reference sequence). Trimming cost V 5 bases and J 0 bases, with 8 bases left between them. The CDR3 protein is CASSLDFSYEQYF. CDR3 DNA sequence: TGTGCCAGTAGTCTGGACTTCTCCTACGAGCAGTACTTC.

CDR3 protein: CASSKGIGGLEQYF. CDR3 DNA: TGTGCCAGCAGTAAAGGCATCGGCGGGCTCGAGCAGTACTTC. The chain employs TRBV6-5 and TRBJ2-7; tentative D call: TRBD2 (5 bases). The CDR3 runs to 14 residues. The V gene lost 5 bases and the J gene lost 6 bases, with 17 bases spanning the gap. In germline, CDR1 is MNHEY, CDR2 SVGAGI.

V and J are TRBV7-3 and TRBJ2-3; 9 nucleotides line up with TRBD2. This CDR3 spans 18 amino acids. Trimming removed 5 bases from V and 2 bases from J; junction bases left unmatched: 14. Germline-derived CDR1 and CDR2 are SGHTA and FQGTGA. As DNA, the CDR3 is TGTGCCAGCAGCACCCCGCAGGGTAGCGGGGGACTCACAGATACGCAGTATTTT. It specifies CASSTPQGSGGLTDTQYF.

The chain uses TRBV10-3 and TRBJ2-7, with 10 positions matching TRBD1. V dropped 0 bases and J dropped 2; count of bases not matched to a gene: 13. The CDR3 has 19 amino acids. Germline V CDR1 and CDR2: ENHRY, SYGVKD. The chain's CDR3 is CAISESRYPGQGVPYEQYF. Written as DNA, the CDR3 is TGTGCCATCAGTGAGTCTCGGTATCCTGGACAGGGGGTACCCTACGAGCAGTACTTC.

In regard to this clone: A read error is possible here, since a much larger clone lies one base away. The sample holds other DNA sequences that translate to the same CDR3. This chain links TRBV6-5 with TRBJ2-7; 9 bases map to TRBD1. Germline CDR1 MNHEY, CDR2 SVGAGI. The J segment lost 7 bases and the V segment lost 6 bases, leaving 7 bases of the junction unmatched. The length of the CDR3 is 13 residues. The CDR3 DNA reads TGTGCCAGCAGATTCACAGGGGGCGTTGAGCAGTACTTC. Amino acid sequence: CASRFTGGVEQYF.

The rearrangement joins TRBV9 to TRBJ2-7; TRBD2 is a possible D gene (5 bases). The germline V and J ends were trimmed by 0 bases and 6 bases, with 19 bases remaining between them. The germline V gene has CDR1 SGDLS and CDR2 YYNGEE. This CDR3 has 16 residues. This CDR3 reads CASSVGPSSLAIEQYF. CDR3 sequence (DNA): TGTGCCAGCAGCGTAGGCCCTAGCTCATTGGCCATCGAGCAGTACTTC.

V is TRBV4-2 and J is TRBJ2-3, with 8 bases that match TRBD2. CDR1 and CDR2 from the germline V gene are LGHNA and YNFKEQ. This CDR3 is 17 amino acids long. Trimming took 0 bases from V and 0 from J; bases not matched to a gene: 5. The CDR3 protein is CASSQDPPGGSTDTQYF. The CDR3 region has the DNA TGTGCCAGCAGCCAAGATCCCCCGGGGGGGAGCACAGATACGCAGTATTTT.

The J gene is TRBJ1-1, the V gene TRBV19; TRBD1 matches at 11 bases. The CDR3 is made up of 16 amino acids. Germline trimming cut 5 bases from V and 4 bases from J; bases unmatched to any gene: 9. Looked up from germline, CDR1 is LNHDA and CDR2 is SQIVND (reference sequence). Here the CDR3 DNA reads TGTGCCAGTAGTGGCCACACCGGGACAGGGGGCACTGAAGCTTTCTTT. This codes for CASSGHTGTGGTEAFF.

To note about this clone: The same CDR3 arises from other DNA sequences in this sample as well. The CDR3: CSAGQLNTEAFF. The DNA of the CDR3 is TGCAGCGCTGGACAGTTGAACACTGAAGCTTTCTTT. The V call is TRBV29-1, the J call TRBJ1-1; TRBD1 might be the D (6 bases). The CDR3 is 12 residues long. Trimming stripped 7 bases from V and 0 bases from J, with 9 bases between. CDR1 is SQVTM and CDR2 is ANQGSEA in the germline V gene.

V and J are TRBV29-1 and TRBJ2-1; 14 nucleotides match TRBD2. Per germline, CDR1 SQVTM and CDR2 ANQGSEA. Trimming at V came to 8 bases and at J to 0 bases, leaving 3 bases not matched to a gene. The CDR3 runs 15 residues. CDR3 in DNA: TGCAGCACGGGGACTAGCGGGAGCTCCTACAATGAGCAGTTCTTC. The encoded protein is CSTGTSGSSYNEQFF.

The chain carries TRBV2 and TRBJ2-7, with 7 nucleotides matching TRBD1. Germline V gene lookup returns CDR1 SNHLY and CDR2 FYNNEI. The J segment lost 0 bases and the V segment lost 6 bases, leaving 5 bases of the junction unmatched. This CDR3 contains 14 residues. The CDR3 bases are TGTGCCAGCAGGGGGACAGATGCCTCCTACGAGCAGTACTTC. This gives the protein CASRGTDASYEQYF.

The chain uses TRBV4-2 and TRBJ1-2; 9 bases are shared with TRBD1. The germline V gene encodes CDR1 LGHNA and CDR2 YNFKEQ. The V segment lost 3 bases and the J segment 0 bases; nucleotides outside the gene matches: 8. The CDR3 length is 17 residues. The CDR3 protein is CASSHPRTGAPNYGYTF. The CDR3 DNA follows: TGTGCCAGCAGCCACCCCCGGACAGGGGCACCTAACTATGGCTACACCTTC.

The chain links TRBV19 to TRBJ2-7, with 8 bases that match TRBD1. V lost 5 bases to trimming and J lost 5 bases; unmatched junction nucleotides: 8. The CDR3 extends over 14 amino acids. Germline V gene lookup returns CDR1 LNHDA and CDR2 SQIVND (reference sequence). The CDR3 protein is CASSAWTGSHEQYF. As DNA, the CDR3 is TGTGCCAGTAGTGCCTGGACAGGGAGCCACGAGCAGTACTTC.

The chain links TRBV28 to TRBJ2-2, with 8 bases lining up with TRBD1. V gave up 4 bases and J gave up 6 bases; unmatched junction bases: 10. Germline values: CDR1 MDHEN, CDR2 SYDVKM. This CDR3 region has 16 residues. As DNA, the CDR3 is TGTGCCAGCAGTTCCAACCGGGACAGGTACCCCGGGGAGCTGTTTTTT. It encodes CASSSNRDRYPGELFF.